These 28 T cell receptor beta chains came from one sample sequenced in a study of cytomegalovirus exposure and HLA in healthy donors. Profiling relied on immunoSEQ multiplex PCR, and the TCRdb table lists in-frame clones only, not all of them. The sample lists roughly 65,000 clones, about 89% occurring once. The sample taken for sequencing was PBMCs. The receptor source for this set is a young man in good health and CMV-seronegative.

Points on this clone: The junction does not match germline at one end; this may be a read error. The J gene is TRBJ1-5, the V gene TRBV28, with 9 bases fitting TRBD1. Germline CDR1 reads MDHEN; CDR2 reads SYDVKM. There are 14 residues in the CDR3. The CDR3 DNA reads TGTGCCAGCACTTTACAGGGGGCAGATCAGCCCCAGCATTTT. Translating gives CASTLQGADQPQHF.

The rearrangement links TRBV15 to TRBJ2-3, with D perhaps matching TRBD1 (5 bases). The CDR3 consists of 14 residues. V was trimmed by 1 base and J by 4 bases, leaving 9 bases between them. Per the germline V gene, CDR1 is LNHNV and CDR2 is YYDKDF (reference sequence). The CDR3 loop is CATSRAPGSDTQYF. CDR3 nucleotides: TGTGCCACCAGCAGAGCCCCAGGGTCAGATACGCAGTATTTT.

V and J are TRBV5-1 and TRBJ1-2; D is uncertain. CDR3 length: 14 amino acids. Trimming removed 1 base from V and 4 bases from J, with 11 bases in between. Germline V gives CDR1 SGHRS, CDR2 YFSETQ. The CDR3 bases are TGCGCCAGCAGCTTGCAAGGCGGGATCTATGGCTACACCTTC. Its protein product is CASSLQGGIYGYTF. Looking up the rest from reference TRBV5-1 and TRBJ1-2 gives the full variable domain: KAGVTQTPRYLIKTRGQQVTLSCSPISGHRSVSWYQQTPGQGLQFLFEYFSETQRNKGNFPGRFSGRQFSNSRSEMNVSTLELGDSALYLCASSLQGGIYGYTFGSGTRLTVV.

As concerns this clone: The junction does not match germline at one end; this may be a read error. This chain joins TRBV28 and TRBJ1-1, with 11 nucleotides matching TRBD1. Germline lookup yields CDR1 MDHEN and CDR2 SYDVKM. The CDR3 is 13 residues long. The CDR3 DNA reads TGTGCCAGCAGTATATGGGACAGGGGGATTAATTTCTTT. Amino acids: CASSIWDRGINFF.

The chain is built from TRBV6-5 and TRBJ2-1; tentative D call: TRBD2 (6 bases). Germline CDR1 is MNHEY and CDR2 is SVGAGI. Trimming took 7 bases from V and 4 from J, leaving 17 bases between them. The CDR3 is 15 residues long. The CDR3 DNA reads TGTGCCAGCACCCCGGGGGTGGCGATTTACAATGAGCAGTTCTTC. Translation gives CASTPGVAIYNEQFF.

This chain joins TRBV2 and TRBJ2-7, with 10 bases that match TRBD2. V lost 2 bases to trimming and J lost 4 bases; unmatched junction nucleotides: 11. Germline V gives CDR1 SNHLY, CDR2 FYNNEI. The CDR3 is 17 residues long. The CDR3 loop reads CASSEPSGRGVRYEQYF. The CDR3 region has the DNA TGTGCCAGCAGTGAACCTAGCGGGAGAGGTGTAAGGTACGAGCAGTACTTC.

This rearrangement joins TRBV7-9 to TRBJ2-3, with 9 positions matching TRBD2. Germline V gene lookup returns CDR1 SEHNR and CDR2 FQNEAQ (reference sequence). This CDR3 is 19 amino acids long. V gave up 2 bases and J gave up 6 bases; unmatched junction bases: 18. CDR3 sequence (DNA): TGTGCCAGCAGCTTATATGGAGCGGGAGGCCCCCCCCGGTTGGATACGCAGTATTTT. Translation: CASSLYGAGGPPRLDTQYF.

The sample holds one count of this clone. J is TRBJ2-2 and V is TRBV7-9; 11 bases are a match to TRBD1. Germline assignment: CDR1 SEHNR and CDR2 FQNEAQ (reference sequence). V lost 6 bases to trimming and J lost 6 bases; unmatched junction nucleotides: 6. The CDR3 length is 15 residues. The DNA for the CDR3 is TGTGCCAGCAGGAGGGACAGGGGGTTTGCCGGGGAGCTGTTTTTT. Protein sequence: CASRRDRGFAGELFF.

The DNA for the CDR3 is TGTGCCAGCAGCGAGCGGGGGTACACCGGGGAGCTGTTTTTT. Its protein product is CASSERGYTGELFF. The V and J genes are TRBV27 and TRBJ2-2; 8 nucleotides align to TRBD2. The V gene's germline CDR1 is MNHEY and CDR2 SMNVEV (reference sequence). The CDR3 loop spans 14 amino acids. J gave up 3 bases and V 6 bases, and 3 bases lay outside the gene matches.

The CDR3: CASSFTIVTGGNEQFF. In nucleotides, the CDR3 is TGTGCCAGCAGCTTTACGATAGTTACAGGGGGAAATGAGCAGTTCTTC. V gene TRBV11-2 combines with J gene TRBJ2-1, with 8 bases identical to TRBD1. The CDR3 is 16 amino acids. CDR1 is SGHAT, CDR2 FQNNGV, per germline. Germline trimming cut 3 bases from V and 7 bases from J; bases unmatched to any gene: 11.

The chain joins TRBV6-1 to TRBJ2-3; 11 bases are a match to TRBD2. The CDR3 runs 14 residues. V lost 6 bases, J lost 3 bases, and 2 bases stayed unmatched. From germline, CDR1 is MNHNS and CDR2 SASEGT. CDR3 residues: CASRASGRTDTQYF. DNA for the CDR3: TGTGCCAGCAGAGCTAGCGGGAGGACAGATACGCAGTATTTT.

The chain carries TRBV7-9 and TRBJ2-3; D not resolved. The length of the CDR3 is 13 residues. The V and J ends lost 0 bases and 7 bases respectively, with 8 bases between them. Germline V gene sequence: CDR1 SEHNR, CDR2 FQNEAQ (reference sequence). This CDR3 is CASSLAEANTQYF. CDR3 sequence (DNA): TGTGCCAGCAGCTTAGCAGAGGCCAATACGCAGTATTTT.

The chain uses TRBV10-1 and TRBJ2-7; 11 positions agree with TRBD2. The V gene end was trimmed by 5 bases and the J gene end by 0 bases; junction bases not matched to a gene: 24. Germline CDR1 reads WNHNN; CDR2 reads SYGVQD (reference sequence). This CDR3 contains 22 residues. CDR3 in DNA: TGCGCCAGCAGTACAACTAGCGGGAGCCAGACACGGTCGTCGGGTGGCTCCTACGAGCAGTACTTC. This encodes CASSTTSGSQTRSSGGSYEQYF.

The gene calls are TRBV27 and TRBJ1-5; TRBD1 matches 7 bases. V shed 4 bases, J shed 2 bases, and the junction held 2 bases outside the gene matches. The CDR3 is 14 residues long. CDR1 is MNHEY, CDR2 SMNVEV, per germline (reference sequence). The CDR3 bases are TGTGCCAGCAGTTCAGACAGGGGCAATCAGCCCCAGCATTTT. Translating gives CASSSDRGNQPQHF.

The chain carries TRBV6-5 and TRBJ2-7; 10 nucleotides agree with TRBD1. Germline values: CDR1 MNHEY, CDR2 SVGAGI. The length of the CDR3 is 15 residues. The junction had 3 bases not matched to a gene; V was cut back by 2 bases and J by 2 bases. CDR3 bases: TGTGCCAGCAGTTACGGGGACAGGGGCACCTACGAGCAGTACTTC. It specifies CASSYGDRGTYEQYF.

The chain has TRBV18 and TRBJ1-1, with a tentative D call TRBD1 (5 bases). Germline V gene sequence: CDR1 KGHSH, CDR2 LQKENI. Trimming removed 3 bases at V and 1 base at J, with 12 bases between. CDR3 length: 15 residues. The CDR3 nucleotides are TGTGCCAGCTCACCCCCTCGGGGGGAGAACACTGAAGCTTTCTTT. Protein sequence: CASSPPRGENTEAFF.

This clone was counted once. The V gene is TRBV7-9, the J gene TRBJ2-3; TRBD2 might be the D (7 bases). This CDR3 is 15 amino acids long. CDR1 is SEHNR and CDR2 is FQNEAQ in the germline V gene (reference sequence). Trimming took off 0 bases at V and 5 bases at J, with 12 bases between the two ends. The CDR3 nucleotides are TGTGCCAGCAGCTTAGCGCCAGGGGAGGGAGATACGCAGTATTTT. It yields the protein CASSLAPGEGDTQYF.

The chain joins TRBV28 to TRBJ2-7, with TRBD1 identical over 7 bases. This CDR3 is 16 amino acids long. Germline lookup yields CDR1 MDHEN and CDR2 SYDVKM. V shed 3 bases and J 13 bases; nucleotides not matched to a gene: 21. The DNA for the CDR3 is TGTGCCAGCAGTTTTAGGTGGGACAGCATCAAGTCCTTTCGTTACTTC. It codes for CASSFRWDSIKSFRYF.

This chain joins TRBV29-1 and TRBJ1-2; D possibly corresponds to TRBD1 (6 bases). V was shortened by 4 bases and J by 1 base, with 16 bases between the two germline ends. Germline CDR1 and CDR2: SQVTM and ANQGSEA. The CDR3 loop spans 15 amino acids. The CDR3 DNA reads TGCAGCGTTGTAGGTCGACAGGATCTTAACTATGGCTACACCTTC. This sequence encodes CSVVGRQDLNYGYTF. The full variable domain, completed using reference TRBV29-1 and TRBJ1-2, is SAVISQKPSRDICQRGTSLTIQCQVDSQVTMMFWYRQQPGQSLTLIATANQGSEATYESGFVIDKFPISRPNLTFSTLTVSNMSPEDSSIYLCSVVGRQDLNYGYTFGSGTRLTVV.

The chain uses TRBV9 and TRBJ2-7; D is perhaps TRBD1 (5 bases). The germline V gene encodes CDR1 SGDLS and CDR2 YYNGEE. CDR3 length: 14 residues. V was clipped by 3 bases and J by 5 bases, with 15 bases between them. CDR3 coding DNA: TGTGCCAGCAGCGCCGGGCAGGGCGGCCACGAGCAGTACTTC. As protein: CASSAGQGGHEQYF.

J is TRBJ1-4 and V is TRBV27, with D hard to call. The CDR3 is 13 residues long. Germline CDR1 is MNHEY and CDR2 is SMNVEV (reference sequence). V was trimmed by 5 bases and J by 8 bases, leaving 12 bases between them. The CDR3 DNA reads TGTGCCAGCAGTCGCCGCGGTAGAGAAAAACTGTTTTTT. It is translated as CASSRRGREKLFF. Drawing the rest from reference TRBV27 and TRBJ1-4, the complete variable domain is EAQVTQNPRYLITVTGKKLTVTCSQNMNHEYMSWYRQDPGLGLRQIYYSMNVEVTDKGDVPEGYKVSRKEKRNFPLILESPSPNQTSLYFCASSRRGREKLFFGSGTQLSVL.

This chain uses TRBV7-2 with TRBJ2-7, with 7 bases identical to TRBD2. This CDR3 contains 15 residues. The V gene's germline CDR1 is SGHTA and CDR2 FQGNSA. The trim removed 3 bases at V and 0 bases at J, leaving 5 bases unmatched. The CDR3 nucleotides are TGTGCCAGCAGCTTCCGACTAGCTAGCTCCTACGAGCAGTACTTC. As protein: CASSFRLASSYEQYF.

This chain uses TRBV4-2 with TRBJ2-7; tentatively, D is TRBD1 (5 bases). CDR1 and CDR2 from the germline V gene are LGHNA and YNFKEQ. The CDR3 extends over 16 amino acids. The germline V and J ends were trimmed by 1 base and 5 bases, with 18 bases remaining between them. This chain's CDR3 is CASSQVGADRNHEQYF. CDR3 in DNA: TGTGCCAGCAGCCAAGTTGGGGCAGACCGGAACCACGAGCAGTACTTC.

This clone was observed a handful of times. This chain connects TRBV6-1 to TRBJ2-7; tentatively, D is TRBD1 (5 bases). The germline CDR1 and CDR2 sequences are MNHNS and SASEGT. The V end was cut by 6 bases, the J end by 0 bases, with 12 bases between. CDR3 length: 14 amino acids. CDR3 in amino acids: CASSATVLSYEQYF. As DNA, the CDR3 is TGTGCCAGCAGCGCGACAGTCCTCTCCTACGAGCAGTACTTC.

The rearrangement links TRBV28 to TRBJ1-2, with TRBD1 matching over 9 bases. Trimming took 6 bases from V and 4 from J; bases not matched to a gene: 12. This CDR3 contains 16 residues. CDR1 MDHEN and CDR2 SYDVKM come from the germline V gene. Written as DNA, the CDR3 is TGTGCCAGCAGAACTACCGGGACAGGGCGTCCCTATGGCTACACCTTC. Its translation: CASRTTGTGRPYGYTF.

The count of this clone is one. The chain carries TRBV7-6 and TRBJ1-5; the match to TRBD1 covers 10 bases. Germline V gene sequence: CDR1 SGHVS, CDR2 FNYEAQ. The CDR3 extends over 15 amino acids. V trimming: 1 base; J trimming: 9 bases; junction bases outside the gene matches: 6. This CDR3 reads CASSLGTGGFRPQHF. CDR3 nucleotide sequence: TGTGCCAGCAGCTTAGGGACAGGGGGTTTTCGGCCCCAGCATTTT.

The count of this clone is one. The chain is built from TRBV11-2 and TRBJ2-3; D might be TRBD2 (5 bases). Trimming pared 4 bases from V and 6 bases from J, leaving 14 bases between. Germline V lookup: CDR1 SGHAT, CDR2 FQNNGV. CDR3 length equals 14 residues. The DNA for the CDR3 is TGTGCCAGCAGCTCCCGGTCGGGAAGGGATACGCAGTATTTT. Amino acid sequence: CASSSRSGRDTQYF.

CDR3 amino acids: CASSLRTGVSYEQYF. Here the CDR3 DNA reads TGTGCCAGCAGCCTACGGACAGGAGTCTCCTACGAGCAGTACTTC. The chain links TRBV13 to TRBJ2-7, with TRBD1 matching over 7 bases. V was pared by 5 bases and J by 0 bases, with 7 bases of the junction left unmatched. The CDR3 spans 15 residues. Germline V lookup: CDR1 PRHDT, CDR2 FYEKMQ (reference sequence).